The 26 T cell receptor beta chains in this list originate from one sample, sequenced in a study of T cell clonality in common variable immunodeficiency. Clones were sequenced by immunoSEQ multiplex PCR, and TCRdb holds only the in-frame ones, with some missing. The sample data list 7,500 to 9,500 clones. The antigens for these receptors are not known. Study-wide results and caveats: In common variable immunodeficiency, TCR beta chains reportedly carried fewer deletions and N-nucleotide insertions.

The sequenced sample was peripheral blood mononuclear cells. These receptors were obtained from a human donor with common variable immunodeficiency.

As to this clone: The read terminates 3 residues ahead of where the CDR3 ends, so the germline J gene completes it. This chain joins TRBV7-9 and TRBJ1-3, with 7 bases lining up with TRBD1. The trim removed 1 base at V and 9 bases at J, leaving 3 bases unmatched. The CDR3 loop spans 13 amino acids. The germline CDR1 and CDR2 sequences are SEHNR and FQNEAQ (reference sequence). The part of the CDR3 DNA that was read is TGTGCCAGCAGCTTAGAGGGGGCAGCCACC. Its protein is CASSLEGAAT. The full CDR3 reads CASSLEGAATIYF.

Details on this clone: From the germline J gene comes the end of the CDR3, since the read stops 3 residues before it. The chain carries TRBV6-1 and TRBJ1-5, with a possible D match to TRBD1 (5 bases). Deletions cut 0 bases from V and 6 bases from J, with 9 bases between. This CDR3 comprises 14 residues. Germline CDR1 and CDR2: MNHNS and SASEGT. This CDR3 reads CASSEAGGGQPQHF. Partial CDR3 DNA: TGTGCCAGCAGTGAAGCGGGGGGAGGTCAGCCC.

With respect to this clone: The CDR3 end is not reached by the read, which stops 3 residues before it; the germline J gene fills it in. V gene TRBV6-2 or TRBV6-3 combines with J gene TRBJ2-5; 10 bases fit TRBD1. The V and J ends lost 5 bases and 5 bases, in that order; junction bases with no gene match: 5. This CDR3 has 14 residues. Germline V gives CDR1 MNHEY, CDR2 SVGEGT. The part of the CDR3 DNA that was read is TGTGCCAGCAGTGGGGACAGGGGCGTGGAGACC. Its translation is CASSGDRGVET. The entire CDR3 sequence reads CASSGDRGVETQYF.

Details on this clone: The read falls 3 residues short of the CDR3 end, and the missing part is taken from the germline J gene. The V call is TRBV7-3, the J call TRBJ2-5; the D gene is possibly TRBD2 (5 bases). Germline V lookup: CDR1 SGHTA, CDR2 FQGTGA. Trimming pared 5 bases from V and 5 bases from J, leaving 12 bases between. This CDR3 comprises 13 residues. Partial CDR3 DNA: TGTGCCAGCAGCCTAGGAGCGGCGGAGACC. This codes for CASSLGAAET. The whole CDR3 protein is CASSLGAAETQYF.

Regarding this clone: The read finishes 3 residues shy of the CDR3 end, and the germline J gene is used to complete it. Other DNA sequences in the same sample also yield this CDR3. This chain connects TRBV20-1 to TRBJ2-7; 10 bases agree with TRBD1. Germline loops: CDR1 DFQATT, CDR2 SNEGSKA (reference sequence). Trimming removed 5 bases from V and 4 bases from J; junction bases left unmatched: 5. The CDR3 loop spans 13 amino acids. The CDR3 here is CSAHRDRGYEQYF. The CDR3 DNA, read in part, is TGCAGTGCTCACCGGGACAGGGGTTACGAG.

This clone is called medium-sized based on its frequency. The missing CDR3 end, 3 residues past where the read stops, is filled in from the germline J gene. The V and J genes are TRBV14 and TRBJ2-7, with 8 bases that match TRBD1. CDR3 length: 12 residues. Germline values: CDR1 SGHDN, CDR2 FVKESK. The ends lost 4 bases at V and 5 bases at J; junction bases unmatched: 1. The CDR3 is CASSLTGDEQYF. The CDR3 DNA, read in part, is TGTGCCAGCAGCCTGACAGGGGACGAG.

Worth noting for this clone: The CDR3 extends 3 residues past the end of the read, so its final part is completed from the germline J gene. The gene calls are TRBV18 and TRBJ1-1, with D perhaps TRBD1 (5 bases). The V end was cut by 8 bases, the J end by 3 bases, with 16 bases between. CDR3 length equals 14 residues. The germline V gene has CDR1 KGHSH and CDR2 LQKENI. The sequenced part of the CDR3 DNA is TGTGCCAGCGCGCTTAATGCCAGGGACACTGAA. Translation: CASALNARDTE. The full CDR3 protein is CASALNARDTEAFF.

Concerning this clone: The DNA ends 3 residues before the CDR3 does, and the rest of the CDR3 is filled in from the germline J gene. This chain joins TRBV7-7 and TRBJ2-1; 13 positions match TRBD2. The ends lost 2 bases at V and 7 bases at J; junction bases unmatched: 5. CDR3 length: 16 amino acids. The germline V gene encodes CDR1 SSHAT and CDR2 FNYEAQ (reference sequence). CDR3 loop: CASSLSLAGGRNEQFF. The sequenced part of the CDR3 DNA is TGTGCCAGCAGCTTATCACTAGCGGGAGGGCGTAATGAG.

Concerning this clone itself: The read terminates 3 residues ahead of where the CDR3 ends, so the germline J gene completes it. The chain has TRBV5-6 and TRBJ1-2; 8 bases are a match to TRBD1. J was trimmed by 2 bases and V by 7 bases; bases with no gene match: 4. CDR1 SGHDT and CDR2 YYEEEE come from the germline V gene. The CDR3 length is 13 residues. This CDR3 is CASSWTGNYGYTF. The CDR3 DNA, read in part, is TGTGCCAGCTCCTGGACAGGGAACTATGGC.

A word on this clone: The read is 3 residues too short to cover the CDR3 end, so that end is filled in from the germline J gene. The V and J genes are TRBV5-6 and TRBJ2-7, with a tentative D call TRBD1 (6 bases). Per germline, CDR1 SGHDT and CDR2 YYEEEE. This CDR3 spans 13 amino acids. Between the trimmed V and J ends, which lost 2 bases and 6 bases, there was a span of 12 bases. CDR3 DNA (partial): TGTGCCAGCAGCTTCTTCCAGGGGTCCGAG. Protein product: CASSFFQGSE. The CDR3, in full, reads CASSFFQGSEQYF.

By frequency, this clone registers medium-sized. The read ends 3 residues early relative to the CDR3; the germline J gene fills the gap. This chain uses TRBV30 with TRBJ1-6, with 9 bases identical to TRBD1. The V gene end was trimmed by 4 bases and the J gene end by 10 bases; junction bases not matched to a gene: 11. The CDR3 totals 15 residues. CDR1 GTSNPN and CDR2 SVGIG come from the germline V gene (reference sequence). CDR3 sequence: CAWTFAGTGNSPLHF. The CDR3 bases that were read are TGTGCCTGGACCTTCGCCGGGACAGGGAACTCACCC. Drawing the rest from reference TRBV30 and TRBJ1-6, the complete variable domain is SQTIHQWPATLVQPVGSPLSLECTVEGTSNPNLYWYRQAAGRGLQLLFYSVGIGQISSEVPQNLSASRPQDRQFILSSKKLLLSDSGFYLCAWTFAGTGNSPLHFGNGTRLTVT.

A note on this clone: The read falls 3 residues short of the CDR3 end, and the missing part is taken from the germline J gene. The chain is built from TRBV5-1 and TRBJ1-2; no reliable D call. The CDR3 loop spans 14 amino acids. Germline V lookup: CDR1 SGHRS, CDR2 YFSETQ. V was cut by 0 bases and J by 2 bases, with 8 bases left in between. CDR3 sequence: CASSLDALNYGYTF. CDR3 DNA, as far as it was read: TGCGCCAGCAGCTTGGATGCCCTAAACTATGGC.

CDR3: CASSSRTRQDTQYF. The covered CDR3 bases are TGTGCCAGTAGTAGTAGAACTAGACAAGATACG. The chain combines TRBV19 with TRBJ2-3; TRBD2 might be the D (5 bases). The read terminates 3 residues before the CDR3 end, so the remaining end is supplied by the germline J gene. The CDR3 is made up of 14 amino acids. Germline lookup yields CDR1 LNHDA and CDR2 SQIVND (reference sequence). V lost 4 bases and J 5 bases, leaving 13 bases between the germline ends.

With respect to this clone: The read falls 3 residues short of the CDR3 end, and the missing part is taken from the germline J gene. The rearrangement uses TRBV30 and TRBJ1-5; 7 nucleotides match TRBD1. The V and J ends lost 5 bases and 7 bases, in that order; junction bases with no gene match: 8. CDR3 length: 13 residues. The germline V gene has CDR1 GTSNPN and CDR2 SVGIG (reference sequence). The CDR3 sequence is CAWANTGEQPQHF. The CDR3 bases that were read are TGTGCCTGGGCGAACACAGGGGAACAGCCC.

On this clone itself: The read ends 3 residues early relative to the CDR3; the germline J gene fills the gap. The V gene is TRBV18, the J gene TRBJ2-2; D ambiguous. Germline CDR1 and CDR2: KGHSH and LQKENI. The germline V and J ends were trimmed by 4 bases and 6 bases, with 6 bases remaining between them. The CDR3 loop spans 12 amino acids. CDR3 protein: CASSLAAGELFF. The CDR3 bases that were read are TGTGCCAGCTCACTGGCGGCCGGGGAG.

Details on this clone: Read data end 3 residues before the CDR3 end; the end is taken from the germline J gene. The chain is built from TRBV11-2 and TRBJ2-3; tentatively, D is TRBD2 (5 bases). Trimming pared 5 bases from V and 6 bases from J, leaving 9 bases between. Germline V gives CDR1 SGHAT, CDR2 FQNNGV. The CDR3 has 12 residues. The sequenced CDR3 bases are TGTGCCAGCAGCCAATCGGGGGATACG. Amino acids: CASSQSGDT. The full CDR3 is CASSQSGDTQYF.

This clone is identified as medium-sized (0.01 to 0.1%) from frequency. The CDR3 bases that were read are TGTGCCAGCAGCTTAAGACGGGATTCACCC. The encoded protein is CASSLRRDSP. The CDR3 in its entirety is CASSLRRDSPLHF. The rearrangement links TRBV7-2 to TRBJ1-6; D ambiguous. Read sequence stops 3 residues before the CDR3 end, and the germline J gene provides the missing end. The V and J ends lost 2 bases and 8 bases respectively, with 7 bases between them. This CDR3 region has 13 residues. Germline CDR1 reads SGHTA; CDR2 reads FQGNSA.

The CDR3 DNA, read in part, is TGCGCCAGCAGCGAAGGGACAGGAGATGAGACC. Encoded protein: CASSEGTGDET. In full, the CDR3 reads CASSEGTGDETQYF. V gene TRBV5-1 combines with J gene TRBJ2-5; TRBD1 agrees at 8 bases. From the germline J gene comes the end of the CDR3, since the read stops 3 residues before it. Losses at the gene ends were 4 bases for V and 5 bases for J; bases not matched to a gene: 7. The CDR3 is made up of 14 amino acids. The germline V gene encodes CDR1 SGHRS and CDR2 YFSETQ.

Notes on this clone: The CDR3 is cut off 3 residues early in the read; its end comes from the germline J gene. The chain recombines TRBV30 with TRBJ1-3; D unresolved. The V end was cut by 0 bases, the J end by 7 bases, with 7 bases between. Looked up from germline, CDR1 is GTSNPN and CDR2 is SVGIG (reference sequence). The CDR3 is 12 amino acids. Incomplete CDR3 DNA: TGTGCCTGGAGTGTACAACATAACACC. Amino acid sequence: CAWSVQHNT. The full-length CDR3 reads as CAWSVQHNTIYF.

Incomplete CDR3 DNA: TGTGCCAGTAGTATAGAAGGGGCCCAAGAGACC. It specifies CASSIEGAQET. The whole CDR3 is CASSIEGAQETQYF. This chain uses TRBV19 with TRBJ2-5, with D possibly being TRBD1 (5 bases). The read ends 3 residues early relative to the CDR3; the germline J gene fills the gap. CDR3 length: 14 residues. Per germline, CDR1 LNHDA and CDR2 SQIVND (reference sequence). Trimming took off 0 bases at V and 1 base at J, with 6 bases between the two ends.

On this clone itself: The read stops 3 residues short of the end of the CDR3; the missing end is completed from the germline J gene. The V gene is TRBV19, the J gene TRBJ2-7; either TRBD1 or TRBD2 may fit D (5 bases each). There are 14 residues in the CDR3. Germline V gene lookup returns CDR1 LNHDA and CDR2 SQIVND (reference sequence). V lost 1 base to trimming and J lost 6 bases, with 13 bases between them. Incomplete CDR3 DNA: TGTGCCAGTAGTATAGTTGAGGGTAGGGGCGAG. It specifies CASSIVEGRGE. The entire CDR3 is CASSIVEGRGEQYF.

This clone is called medium-sized based on its frequency. The read ends 3 residues before the CDR3 terminus; that terminus is restored from the germline J gene. The rearrangement links TRBV3-1 (or the pseudogene TRBV3-2) to TRBJ2-4; TRBD1 agrees at 7 bases. Per the germline V gene, CDR1 is LGHDT and CDR2 is YNNKEL (reference sequence). CDR3 length equals 14 residues. The V and J ends lost 4 bases and 5 bases, in that order; junction bases with no gene match: 5. CDR3 bases read: TGTGCCAGCAGCCTAAGACAGGGACAAAACATT. Encoded protein: CASSLRQGQNI. The CDR3 in its entirety is CASSLRQGQNIQYF.

In the case of this clone: The CDR3 extends 3 residues past the end of the read, so its final part is completed from the germline J gene. The J gene is TRBJ1-1, the V gene TRBV7-9, with TRBD1 as a possible D gene (5 bases). CDR3 length: 15 amino acids. Germline V gives CDR1 SEHNR, CDR2 FQNEAQ (reference sequence). V lost 4 bases and J lost 0, with 12 bases in between. This CDR3 reads CASSSRGGMNTEAFF. CDR3 bases read: TGTGCCAGCAGCTCACGCGGGGGGATGAACACTGAA.

Note on this clone: The sequenced fragment ends 3 residues before the CDR3 boundary, so the rest is inferred from the germline J gene. This chain connects TRBV19 to TRBJ2-6, with a possible D match to TRBD1 (6 bases). CDR1 is LNHDA, CDR2 SQIVND, per germline (reference sequence). The CDR3 totals 16 residues. Trimming took 7 bases from V and 0 from J, leaving 13 bases between them. The CDR3 region is CASTWDTVSGANVLTF. The sequenced CDR3 bases are TGTGCCAGTACCTGGGACACCGTCTCTGGGGCCAACGTC.

In regard to this clone: The DNA ends 3 residues before the CDR3 does, and the rest of the CDR3 is filled in from the germline J gene. V usage is TRBV2 and J usage is TRBJ1-1, with 7 nucleotides matching TRBD1. This CDR3 has 13 residues. V trimming: 4 bases; J trimming: 3 bases; junction bases outside the gene matches: 2. The V gene's germline CDR1 is SNHLY and CDR2 FYNNEI. This chain's CDR3 is CASSVQGDTEAFF. CDR3 bases read: TGTGCCAGCAGTGTTCAGGGGGACACTGAA.

The CDR3 sequence is CASSLAQAAQETQYF. The CDR3 DNA, read in part, is TGTGCCAGCTCTCTAGCTCAGGCCGCTCAAGAGACC. The chain uses TRBV18 and TRBJ2-5, with a tentative D call TRBD2 (5 bases). The read gets to within 3 residues of the CDR3 end, and the germline J gene fills in the rest. The CDR3 is made up of 15 amino acids. The germline gives CDR1 KGHSH, CDR2 LQKENI. The ends were cut back, 6 bases at V and 2 bases at J, with 16 bases in the middle.